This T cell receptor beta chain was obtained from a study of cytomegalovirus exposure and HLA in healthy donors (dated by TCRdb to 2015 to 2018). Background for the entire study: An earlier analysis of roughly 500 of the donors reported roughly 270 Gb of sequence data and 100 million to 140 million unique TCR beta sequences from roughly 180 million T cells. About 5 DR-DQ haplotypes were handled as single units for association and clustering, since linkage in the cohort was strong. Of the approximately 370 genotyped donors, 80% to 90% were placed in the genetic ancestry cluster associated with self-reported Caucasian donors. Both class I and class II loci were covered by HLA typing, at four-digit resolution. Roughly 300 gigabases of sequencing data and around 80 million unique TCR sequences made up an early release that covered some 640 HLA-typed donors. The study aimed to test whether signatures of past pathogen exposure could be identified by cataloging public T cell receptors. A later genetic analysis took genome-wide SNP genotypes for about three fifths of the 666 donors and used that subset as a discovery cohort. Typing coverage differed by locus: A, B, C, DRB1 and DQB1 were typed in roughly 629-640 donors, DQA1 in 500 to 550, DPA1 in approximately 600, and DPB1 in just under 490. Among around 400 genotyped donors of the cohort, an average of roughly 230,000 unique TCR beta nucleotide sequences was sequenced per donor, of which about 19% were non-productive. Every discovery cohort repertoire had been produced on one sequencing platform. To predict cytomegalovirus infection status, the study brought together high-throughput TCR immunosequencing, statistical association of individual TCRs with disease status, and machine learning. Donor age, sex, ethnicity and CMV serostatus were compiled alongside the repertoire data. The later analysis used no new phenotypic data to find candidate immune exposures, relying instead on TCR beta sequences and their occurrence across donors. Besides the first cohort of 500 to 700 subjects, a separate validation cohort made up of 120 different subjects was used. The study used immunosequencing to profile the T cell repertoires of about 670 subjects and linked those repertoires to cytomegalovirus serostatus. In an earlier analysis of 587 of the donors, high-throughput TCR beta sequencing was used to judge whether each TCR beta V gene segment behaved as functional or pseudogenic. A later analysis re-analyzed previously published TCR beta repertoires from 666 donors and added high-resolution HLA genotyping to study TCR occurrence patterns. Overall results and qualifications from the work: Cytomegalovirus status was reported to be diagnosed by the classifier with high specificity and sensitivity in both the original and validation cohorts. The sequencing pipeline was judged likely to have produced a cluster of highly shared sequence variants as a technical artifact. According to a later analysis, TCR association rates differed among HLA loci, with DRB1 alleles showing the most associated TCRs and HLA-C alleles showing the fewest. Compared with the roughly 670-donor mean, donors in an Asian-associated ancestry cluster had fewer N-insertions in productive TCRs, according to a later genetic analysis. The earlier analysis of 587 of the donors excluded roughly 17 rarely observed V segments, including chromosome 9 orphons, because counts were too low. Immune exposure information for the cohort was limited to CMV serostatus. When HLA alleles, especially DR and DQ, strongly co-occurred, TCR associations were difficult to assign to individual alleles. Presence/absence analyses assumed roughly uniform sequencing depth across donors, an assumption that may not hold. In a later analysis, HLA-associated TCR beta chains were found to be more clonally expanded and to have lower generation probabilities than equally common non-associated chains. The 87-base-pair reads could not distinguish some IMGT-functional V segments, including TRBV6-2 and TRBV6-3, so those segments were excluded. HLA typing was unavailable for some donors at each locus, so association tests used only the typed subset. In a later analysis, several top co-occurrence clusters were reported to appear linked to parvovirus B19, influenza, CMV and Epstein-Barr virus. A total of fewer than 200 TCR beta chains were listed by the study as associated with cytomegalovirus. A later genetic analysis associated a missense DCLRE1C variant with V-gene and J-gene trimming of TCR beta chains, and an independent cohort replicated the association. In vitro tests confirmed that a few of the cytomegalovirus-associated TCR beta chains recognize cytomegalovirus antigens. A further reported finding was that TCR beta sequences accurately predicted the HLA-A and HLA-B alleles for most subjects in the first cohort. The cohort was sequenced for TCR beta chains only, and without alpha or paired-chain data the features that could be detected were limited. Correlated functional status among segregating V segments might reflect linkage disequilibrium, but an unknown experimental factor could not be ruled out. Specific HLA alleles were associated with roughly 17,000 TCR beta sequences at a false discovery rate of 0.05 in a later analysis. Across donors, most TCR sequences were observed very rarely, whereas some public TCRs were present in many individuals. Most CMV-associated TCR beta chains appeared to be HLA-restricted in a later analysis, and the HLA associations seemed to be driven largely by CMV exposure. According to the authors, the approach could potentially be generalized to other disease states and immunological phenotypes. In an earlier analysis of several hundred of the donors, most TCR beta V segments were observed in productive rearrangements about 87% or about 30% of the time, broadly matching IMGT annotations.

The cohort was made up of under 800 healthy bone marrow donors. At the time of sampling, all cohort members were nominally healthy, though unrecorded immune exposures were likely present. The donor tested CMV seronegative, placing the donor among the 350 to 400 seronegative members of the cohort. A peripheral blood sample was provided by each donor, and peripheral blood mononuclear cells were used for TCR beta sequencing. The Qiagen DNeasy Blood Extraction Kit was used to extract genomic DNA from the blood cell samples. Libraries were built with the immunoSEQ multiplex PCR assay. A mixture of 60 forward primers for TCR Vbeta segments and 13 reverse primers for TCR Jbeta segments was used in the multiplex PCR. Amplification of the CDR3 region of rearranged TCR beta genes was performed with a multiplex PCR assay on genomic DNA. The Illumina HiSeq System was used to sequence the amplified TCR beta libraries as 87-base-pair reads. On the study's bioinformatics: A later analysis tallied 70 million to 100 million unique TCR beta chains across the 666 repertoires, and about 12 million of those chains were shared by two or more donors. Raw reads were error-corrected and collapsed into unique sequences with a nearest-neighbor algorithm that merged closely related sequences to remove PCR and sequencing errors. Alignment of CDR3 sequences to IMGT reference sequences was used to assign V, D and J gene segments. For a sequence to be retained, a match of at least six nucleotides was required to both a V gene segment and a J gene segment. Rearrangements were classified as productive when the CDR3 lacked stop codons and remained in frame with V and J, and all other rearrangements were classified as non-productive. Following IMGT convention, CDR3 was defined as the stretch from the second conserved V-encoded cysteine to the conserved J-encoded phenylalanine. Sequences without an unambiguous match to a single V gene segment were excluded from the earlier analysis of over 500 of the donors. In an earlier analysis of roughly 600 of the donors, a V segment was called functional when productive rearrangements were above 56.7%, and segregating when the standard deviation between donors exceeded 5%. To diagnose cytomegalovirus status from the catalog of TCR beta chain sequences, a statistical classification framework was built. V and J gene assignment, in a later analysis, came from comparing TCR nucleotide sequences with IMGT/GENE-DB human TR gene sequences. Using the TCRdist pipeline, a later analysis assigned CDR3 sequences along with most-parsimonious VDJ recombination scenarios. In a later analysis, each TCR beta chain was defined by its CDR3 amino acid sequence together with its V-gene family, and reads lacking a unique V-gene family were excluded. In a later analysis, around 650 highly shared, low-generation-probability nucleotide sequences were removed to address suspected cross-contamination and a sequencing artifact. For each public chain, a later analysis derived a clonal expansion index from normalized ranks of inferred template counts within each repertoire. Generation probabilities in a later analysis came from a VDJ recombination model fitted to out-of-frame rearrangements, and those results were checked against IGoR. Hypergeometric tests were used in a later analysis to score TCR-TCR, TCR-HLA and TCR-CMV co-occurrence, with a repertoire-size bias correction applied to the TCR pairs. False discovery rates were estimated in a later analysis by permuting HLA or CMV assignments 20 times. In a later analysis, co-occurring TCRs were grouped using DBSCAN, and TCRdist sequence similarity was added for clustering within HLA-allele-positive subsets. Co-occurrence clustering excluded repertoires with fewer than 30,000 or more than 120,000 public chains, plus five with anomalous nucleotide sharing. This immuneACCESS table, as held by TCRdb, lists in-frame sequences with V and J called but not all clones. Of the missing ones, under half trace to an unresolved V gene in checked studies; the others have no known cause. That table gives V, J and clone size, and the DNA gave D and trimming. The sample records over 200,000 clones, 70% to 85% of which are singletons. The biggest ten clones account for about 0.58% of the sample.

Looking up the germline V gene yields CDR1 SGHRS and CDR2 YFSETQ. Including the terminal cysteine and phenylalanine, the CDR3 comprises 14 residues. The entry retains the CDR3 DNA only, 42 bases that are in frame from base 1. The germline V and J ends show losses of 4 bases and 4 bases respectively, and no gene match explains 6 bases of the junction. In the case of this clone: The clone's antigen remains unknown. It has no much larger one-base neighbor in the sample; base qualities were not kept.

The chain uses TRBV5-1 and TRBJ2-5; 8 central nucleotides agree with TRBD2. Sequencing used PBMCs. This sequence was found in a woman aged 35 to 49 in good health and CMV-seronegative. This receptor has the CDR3 CASSDRRGGETQYF. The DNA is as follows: TGCGCCAGCAGCGACCGACGGGGGGGAGAGACCCAGTACTTC.